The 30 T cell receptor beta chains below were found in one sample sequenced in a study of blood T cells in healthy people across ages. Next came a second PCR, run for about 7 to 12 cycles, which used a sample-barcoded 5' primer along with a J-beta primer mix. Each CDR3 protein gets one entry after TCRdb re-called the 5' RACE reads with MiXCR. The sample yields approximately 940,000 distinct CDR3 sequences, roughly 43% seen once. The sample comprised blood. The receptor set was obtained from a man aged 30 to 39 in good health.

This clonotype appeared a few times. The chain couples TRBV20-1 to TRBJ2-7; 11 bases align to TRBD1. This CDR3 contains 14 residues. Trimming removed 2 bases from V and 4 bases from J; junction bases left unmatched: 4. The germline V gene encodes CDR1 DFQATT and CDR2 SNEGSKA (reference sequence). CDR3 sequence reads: CSARWGQGVYEQYF. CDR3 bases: TGCAGTGCTAGATGGGGACAGGGGGTGTACGAGCAGTACTTC.

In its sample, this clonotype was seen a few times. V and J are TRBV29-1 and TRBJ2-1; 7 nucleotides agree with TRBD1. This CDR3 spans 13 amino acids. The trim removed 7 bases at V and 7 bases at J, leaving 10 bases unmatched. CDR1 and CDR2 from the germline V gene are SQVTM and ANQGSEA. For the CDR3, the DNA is TGCAGCGCTATTCGGACAGGTAAAAATGAGCAGTTCTTC. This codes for CSAIRTGKNEQFF.

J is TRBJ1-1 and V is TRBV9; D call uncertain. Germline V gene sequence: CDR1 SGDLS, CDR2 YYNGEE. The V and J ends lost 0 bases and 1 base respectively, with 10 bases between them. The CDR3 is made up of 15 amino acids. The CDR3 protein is CASSVGMLENTEAFF. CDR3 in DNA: TGTGCCAGCAGCGTAGGTATGTTAGAGAACACTGAAGCTTTCTTT.

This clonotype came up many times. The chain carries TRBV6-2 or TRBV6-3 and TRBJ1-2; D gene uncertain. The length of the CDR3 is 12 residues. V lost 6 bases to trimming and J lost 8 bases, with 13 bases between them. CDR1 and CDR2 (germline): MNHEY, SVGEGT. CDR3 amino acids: CASSSTDEGYTF. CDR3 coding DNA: TGTGCCAGCAGCTCTACGGACGAGGGCTACACCTTC.

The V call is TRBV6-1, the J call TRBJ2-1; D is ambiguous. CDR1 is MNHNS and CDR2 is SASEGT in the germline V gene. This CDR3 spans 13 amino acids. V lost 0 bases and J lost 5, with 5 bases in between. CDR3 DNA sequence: TGTGCCAGCAGTGAAGCGGCCCACAATGAGCAGTTCTTC. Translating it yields CASSEAAHNEQFF.

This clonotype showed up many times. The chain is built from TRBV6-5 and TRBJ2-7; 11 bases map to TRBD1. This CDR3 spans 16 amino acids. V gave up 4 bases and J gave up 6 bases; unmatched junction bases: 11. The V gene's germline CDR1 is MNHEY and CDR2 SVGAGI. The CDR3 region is CASSSYPGTGGREQYF. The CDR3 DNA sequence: TGTGCCAGCAGTTCCTACCCCGGGACAGGGGGTCGCGAGCAGTACTTC.

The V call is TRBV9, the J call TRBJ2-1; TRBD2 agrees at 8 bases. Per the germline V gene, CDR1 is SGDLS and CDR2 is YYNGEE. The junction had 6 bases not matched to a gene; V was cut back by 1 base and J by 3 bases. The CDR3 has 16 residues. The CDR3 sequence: CASSVRSGGLYNEQFF. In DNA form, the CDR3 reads TGTGCCAGCAGCGTAAGATCGGGGGGGCTCTACAATGAGCAGTTCTTC. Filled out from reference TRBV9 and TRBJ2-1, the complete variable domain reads DSGVTQTPKHLITATGQRVTLRCSPRSGDLSVYWYQQSLDQGLQFLIQYYNGEERAKGNILERFSAQQFPDLHSELNLSSLELGDSALYFCASSVRSGGLYNEQFFGPGTRLTVL.

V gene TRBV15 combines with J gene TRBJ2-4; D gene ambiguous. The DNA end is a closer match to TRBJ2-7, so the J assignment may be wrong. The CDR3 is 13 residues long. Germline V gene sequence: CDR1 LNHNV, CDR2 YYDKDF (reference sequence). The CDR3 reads CATSKDLSYEQYF. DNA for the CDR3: TGTGCCACCAGCAAGGATCTCTCCTACGAGCAGTACTTC.

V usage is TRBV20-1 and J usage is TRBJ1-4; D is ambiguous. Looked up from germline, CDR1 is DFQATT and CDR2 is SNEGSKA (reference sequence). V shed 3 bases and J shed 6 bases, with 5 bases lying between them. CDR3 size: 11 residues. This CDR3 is CSARPDEKLFF. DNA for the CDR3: TGCAGTGCTAGGCCTGATGAAAAACTGTTTTTT.

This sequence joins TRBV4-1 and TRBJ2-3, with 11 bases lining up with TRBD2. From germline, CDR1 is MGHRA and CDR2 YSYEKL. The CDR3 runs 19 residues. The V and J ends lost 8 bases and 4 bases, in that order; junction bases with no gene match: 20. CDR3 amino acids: CASRGLGVLAGDEADTQYF. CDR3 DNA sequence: TGCGCCAGCCGAGGGCTGGGGGTACTAGCGGGGGACGAGGCAGATACGCAGTATTTT.

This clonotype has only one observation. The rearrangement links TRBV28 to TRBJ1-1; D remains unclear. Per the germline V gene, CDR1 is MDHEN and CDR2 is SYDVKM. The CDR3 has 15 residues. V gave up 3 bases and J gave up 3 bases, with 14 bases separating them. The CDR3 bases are TGTGCCAGCAGTTTGTGGGCGGATGAGTACACTGAAGCTTTCTTT. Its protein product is CASSLWADEYTEAFF.

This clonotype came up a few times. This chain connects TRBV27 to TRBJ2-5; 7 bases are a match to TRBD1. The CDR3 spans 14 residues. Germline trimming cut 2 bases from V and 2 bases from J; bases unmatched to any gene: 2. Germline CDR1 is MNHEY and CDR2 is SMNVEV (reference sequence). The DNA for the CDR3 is TGTGCCAGCAGTTTAACAGGGGTTCAAGAGACCCAGTACTTC. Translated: CASSLTGVQETQYF.

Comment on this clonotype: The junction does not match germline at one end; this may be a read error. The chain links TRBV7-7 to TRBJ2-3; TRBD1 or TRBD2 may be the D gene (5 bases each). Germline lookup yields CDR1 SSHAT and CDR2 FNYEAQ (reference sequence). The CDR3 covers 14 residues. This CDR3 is CASSPGRSADTQYF. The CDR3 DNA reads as TGTGCTAGCAGCCCGGGACGATCCGCCGATACGCAGTATTTT. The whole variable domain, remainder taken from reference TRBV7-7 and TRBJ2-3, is GAGVSQSPRYKVTKRGQDVTLRCDPISSHATLYWYQQALGQGPEFLTYFNYEAQPDKSGLPSDRFSAERPEGSISTLTIQRTEQRDSAMYRCASSPGRSADTQYFGPGTRLTVL.

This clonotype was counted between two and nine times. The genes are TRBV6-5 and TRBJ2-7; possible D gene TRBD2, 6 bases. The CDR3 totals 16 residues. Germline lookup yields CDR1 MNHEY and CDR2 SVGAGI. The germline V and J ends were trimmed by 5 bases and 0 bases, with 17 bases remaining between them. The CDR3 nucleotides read TGTGCCAGCAGTAATCCACGGGACTGGAGCTCCTACGAGCAGTACTTC. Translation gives CASSNPRDWSSYEQYF.

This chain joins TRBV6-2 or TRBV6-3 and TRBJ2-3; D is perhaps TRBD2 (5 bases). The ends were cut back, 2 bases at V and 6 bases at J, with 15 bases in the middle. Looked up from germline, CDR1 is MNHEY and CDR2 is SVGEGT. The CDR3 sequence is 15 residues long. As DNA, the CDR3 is TGTGCCAGCAGTTACGGGAAAGTAGCGAAGGATACGCAGTATTTT. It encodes CASSYGKVAKDTQYF.

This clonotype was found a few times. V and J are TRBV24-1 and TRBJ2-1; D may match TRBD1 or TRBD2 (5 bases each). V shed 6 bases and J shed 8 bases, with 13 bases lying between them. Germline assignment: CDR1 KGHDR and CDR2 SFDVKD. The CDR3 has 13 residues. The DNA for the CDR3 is TGTGCCACCAGTCGGGGCCCGGGCGATGAGCAGTTCTTC. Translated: CATSRGPGDEQFF.

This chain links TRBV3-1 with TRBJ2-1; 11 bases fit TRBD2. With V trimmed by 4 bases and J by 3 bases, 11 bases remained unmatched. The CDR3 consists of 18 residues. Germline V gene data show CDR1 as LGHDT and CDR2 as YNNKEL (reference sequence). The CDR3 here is CASSLRLAGLPLYNEQFF. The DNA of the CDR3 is TGTGCCAGCAGCCTGAGACTAGCGGGGCTACCCCTCTACAATGAGCAGTTCTTC.

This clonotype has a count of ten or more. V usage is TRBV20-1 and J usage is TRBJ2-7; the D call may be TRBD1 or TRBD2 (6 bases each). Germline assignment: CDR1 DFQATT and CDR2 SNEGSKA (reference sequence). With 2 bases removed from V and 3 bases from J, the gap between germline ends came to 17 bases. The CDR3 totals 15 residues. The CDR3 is CSARYVSGGGYEQYF. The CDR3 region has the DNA TGCAGTGCTAGATATGTTAGCGGAGGGGGCTACGAGCAGTACTTC.

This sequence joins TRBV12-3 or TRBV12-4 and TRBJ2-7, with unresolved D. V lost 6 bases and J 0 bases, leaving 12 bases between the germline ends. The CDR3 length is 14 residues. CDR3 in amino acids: CASSGAGLSYEQYF. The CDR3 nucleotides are TGTGCCAGCAGCGGCGCCGGGCTCTCCTACGAGCAGTACTTC.

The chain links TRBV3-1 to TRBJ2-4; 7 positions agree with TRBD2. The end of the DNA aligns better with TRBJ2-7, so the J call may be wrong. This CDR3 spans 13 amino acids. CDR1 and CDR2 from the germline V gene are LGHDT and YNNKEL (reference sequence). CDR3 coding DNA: TGTGCCAGCAGTACGGGGGGTTTGGTCGAGCAGTACTTC. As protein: CASSTGGLVEQYF.

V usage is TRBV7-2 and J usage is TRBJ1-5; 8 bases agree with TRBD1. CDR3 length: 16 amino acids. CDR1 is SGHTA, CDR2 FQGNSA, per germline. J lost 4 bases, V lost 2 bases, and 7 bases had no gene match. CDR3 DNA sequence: TGTGCCAGCAGCTTATCAGGGGGCGGAACAAATCAGCCCCAGCATTTT. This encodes CASSLSGGGTNQPQHF.

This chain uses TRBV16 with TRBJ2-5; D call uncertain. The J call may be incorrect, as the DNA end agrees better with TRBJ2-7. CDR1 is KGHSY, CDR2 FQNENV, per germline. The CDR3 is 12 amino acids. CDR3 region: CASSQSFDEQYF. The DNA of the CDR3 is TGTGCCAGCAGCCAATCGTTTGACGAGCAGTACTTC.

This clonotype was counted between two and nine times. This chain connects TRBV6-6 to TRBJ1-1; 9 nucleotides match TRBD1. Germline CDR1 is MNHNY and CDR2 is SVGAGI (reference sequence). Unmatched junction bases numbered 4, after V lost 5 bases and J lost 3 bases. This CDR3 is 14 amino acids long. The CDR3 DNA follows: TGTGCCAGCAGTACAGGGGGCGCGTACACTGAAGCTTTCTTT. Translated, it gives CASSTGGAYTEAFF.

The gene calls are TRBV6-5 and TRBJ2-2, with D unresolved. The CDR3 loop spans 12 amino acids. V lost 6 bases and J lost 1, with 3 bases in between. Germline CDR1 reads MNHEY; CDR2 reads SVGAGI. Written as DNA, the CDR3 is TGTGCCAGCAGGCAGAACACCGGGGAGCTGTTTTTT. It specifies CASRQNTGELFF.

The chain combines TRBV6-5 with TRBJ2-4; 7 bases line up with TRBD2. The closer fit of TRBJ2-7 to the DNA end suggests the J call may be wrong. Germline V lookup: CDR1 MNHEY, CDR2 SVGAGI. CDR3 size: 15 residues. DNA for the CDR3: TGTGCCAGCAGTTACTCTAGCGGGCCTTCCTACGAGCAGTACTTC. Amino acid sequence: CASSYSSGPSYEQYF.

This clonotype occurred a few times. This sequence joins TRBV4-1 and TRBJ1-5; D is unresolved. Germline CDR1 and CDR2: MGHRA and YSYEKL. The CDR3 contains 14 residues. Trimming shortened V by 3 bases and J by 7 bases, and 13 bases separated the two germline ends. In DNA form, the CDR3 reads TGCGCCAGCAGCCATGATCCGGTTACACAGCCCCAGCATTTT. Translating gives CASSHDPVTQPQHF.

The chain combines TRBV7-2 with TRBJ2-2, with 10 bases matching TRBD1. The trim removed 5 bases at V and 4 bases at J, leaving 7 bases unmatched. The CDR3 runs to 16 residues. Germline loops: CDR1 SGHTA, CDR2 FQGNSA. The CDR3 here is CASSPGTGDFTGELFF. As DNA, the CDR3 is TGTGCCAGCAGCCCCGGGACAGGGGACTTCACCGGGGAGCTGTTTTTT.

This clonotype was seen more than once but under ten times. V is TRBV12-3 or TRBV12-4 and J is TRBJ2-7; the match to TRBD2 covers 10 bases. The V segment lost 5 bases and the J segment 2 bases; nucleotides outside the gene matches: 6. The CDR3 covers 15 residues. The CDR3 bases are TGTGCCAGCAGTCCACTAGCGGGACAGACCTACGAGCAGTACTTC. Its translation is CASSPLAGQTYEQYF.

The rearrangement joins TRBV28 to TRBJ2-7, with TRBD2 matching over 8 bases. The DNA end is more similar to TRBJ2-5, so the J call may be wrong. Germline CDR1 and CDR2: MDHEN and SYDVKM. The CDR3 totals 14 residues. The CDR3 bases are TGTGCCAGCACTCTGGCGGGGGGCCTAGAGACCCAGTACTTC. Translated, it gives CASTLAGGLETQYF.

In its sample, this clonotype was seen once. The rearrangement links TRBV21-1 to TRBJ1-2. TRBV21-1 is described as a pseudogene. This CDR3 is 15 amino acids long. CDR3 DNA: TGTGCCAGCAGCAAATGTGTCAAGGAGGGCTATGGCTACACCTTC. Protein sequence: CASSKCVKEGYGYTF.